This record concerns one TCR beta chain sequence. The antigen remains unidentified. This sample is drawn from a study of T cell responses to AZD1222 COVID-19 vaccine. Study findings and constraints: Donors were mostly white British, more females; clonal diversity possibly underestimated. The study identified only a handful of AZD1222 recipients as seropositive at baseline. Close to half of spike-specific TCRs reportedly recognize unmutated variant regions.

Deletions cut 0 bases from V and 3 bases from J, with 12 bases between. The V gene's germline CDR1 is LNHDA and CDR2 SQIVND (reference sequence). This CDR3 contains 15 residues. Here immunoSEQ multiplex PCR was the method, and the copy in TCRdb shows in-frame clones only, minus some. Of fewer than 250,000 clones listed, approximately 92% were seen once; the top ten hold 1% to 1.5%. The sample here was peripheral blood, taken on day 0 of AZD1222 vaccination. The gene calls are TRBV19 and TRBJ2-7; D gene unclear. The sequence was obtained from an adult in good health. In DNA, the CDR3 is TGTGCCAGTAGTATAGATGCCGCGGCCCTCTACGAGCAGTACTTC. It specifies CASSIDAAALYEQYF.